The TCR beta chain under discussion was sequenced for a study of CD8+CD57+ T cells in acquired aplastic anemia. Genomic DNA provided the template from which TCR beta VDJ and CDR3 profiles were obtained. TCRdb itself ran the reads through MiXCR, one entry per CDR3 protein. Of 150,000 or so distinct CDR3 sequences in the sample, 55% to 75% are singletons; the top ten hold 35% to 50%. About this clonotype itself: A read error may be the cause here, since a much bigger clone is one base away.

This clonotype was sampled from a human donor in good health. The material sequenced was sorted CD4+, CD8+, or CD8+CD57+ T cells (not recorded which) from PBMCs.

CDR3 sequence (DNA): TGTGCCAGCAGTTCCTCCGCGGGGATTAATGAGCAGATCTTC. Translating gives CASSSSAGINEQIF. The chain has TRBV6-5 and TRBJ2-1; a weak D match, TRBD2 (6 bases). The CDR3 consists of 14 residues. Germline-derived CDR1 and CDR2 are MNHEY and SVGAGI.